These 18 T cell receptor beta chains originate from one sample sequenced in a study of CD8 T cells in ankylosing spondylitis. TCRdb reprocessed the 5' RACE reads with MiXCR, giving one entry per CDR3 protein. The data show tens of thousands of distinct CDR3 sequences, around 26% seen once. The sequenced sample consisted of blood, either unsorted or a sorted T cell fraction (not recorded which). The receptors here all came from a male donor with ankylosing spondylitis or in good health (not recorded which).

This clonotype was detected ten times or more. V and J are TRBV20-1 and TRBJ2-1; TRBD2 aligns across 7 bases. The CDR3 totals 15 residues. The V gene's germline CDR1 is DFQATT and CDR2 SNEGSKA (reference sequence). The V and J ends lost 2 bases and 0 bases, in that order; junction bases with no gene match: 4. This CDR3 is CSARRGGSSYNEQFF. Written as DNA, the CDR3 is TGCAGTGCTAGAAGGGGCGGGAGCTCCTACAATGAGCAGTTCTTC.

The rearrangement links TRBV10-3 to TRBJ2-1; D is unclear. The CDR3 extends over 13 amino acids. Deletions cut 0 bases from V and 9 bases from J, with 9 bases between. The germline CDR1 and CDR2 sequences are ENHRY and SYGVKD. The CDR3 nucleotides read TGTGCCATCAGTGAGTCGGCAGACGTTGAGCAGTTCTTC. This translates into CAISESADVEQFF.

This clonotype was observed a few times. V usage is TRBV20-1 and J usage is TRBJ2-4; D is possibly TRBD2 (5 bases). In germline, CDR1 is DFQATT, CDR2 SNEGSKA (reference sequence). The CDR3 totals 17 residues. Trimming shortened V by 0 bases and J by 0 bases, and 15 bases separated the two germline ends. CDR3 coding DNA: TGCAGTGCTAGAGATGGAGGTGGGGAAATAGCCAAAAACATTCAGTACTTC. Protein sequence: CSARDGGGEIAKNIQYF.

V and J are TRBV20-1 and TRBJ1-2; D gene ambiguous. CDR3 length: 15 amino acids. Between the trimmed V and J ends, which lost 2 bases and 2 bases, there was a span of 15 bases. Germline V gene lookup returns CDR1 DFQATT and CDR2 SNEGSKA (reference sequence). CDR3 amino acids: CSARKNPRLNYGYTF. The CDR3 DNA reads as TGCAGTGCTAGAAAAAACCCCAGATTAAACTATGGCTACACCTTC.

The genes are TRBV5-1 and TRBJ1-1, with D possibly matching TRBD1 (5 bases). The CDR3 is 15 amino acids. Germline V lookup: CDR1 SGHRS, CDR2 YFSETQ. V lost 4 bases to trimming and J lost 1 base, with 14 bases between them. Here the CDR3 reads CASSLGGEGNTEAFF. DNA of the CDR3: TGCGCCAGCAGCCTGGGGGGGGAGGGGAACACTGAAGCTTTCTTT.

This clonotype occurred many times. This rearrangement joins TRBV9 to TRBJ2-7; TRBD1 matches 8 bases. The CDR3 sequence is 14 residues long. The V segment lost 0 bases and the J segment 5 bases; nucleotides outside the gene matches: 4. Germline-derived CDR1 and CDR2 are SGDLS and YYNGEE. The CDR3 here is CASSVADRENEQYF. CDR3 in DNA: TGTGCCAGCAGCGTAGCGGACAGGGAAAACGAGCAGTACTTC.

In this sample, this clonotype turned up a few times. This chain uses TRBV5-8 with TRBJ2-3, with TRBD2 as a possible D gene (5 bases). Trimming pared 3 bases from V and 3 bases from J, leaving 8 bases between. This CDR3 has 13 residues. The germline V gene has CDR1 SGHTS and CDR2 YDEGEE. CDR3 DNA: TGTGCCAGCAGCTCGGGGTGGACAGATACGCAGTATTTT. This encodes CASSSGWTDTQYF.

This clonotype was counted a few times. The V and J genes are TRBV5-1 and TRBJ2-3, with 7 bases identical to TRBD2. The CDR3 is made up of 16 amino acids. V lost 0 bases and J lost 0; bases outside the gene matches: 4. The germline gives CDR1 SGHRS, CDR2 YFSETQ. CDR3 in DNA: TGCGCCAGCAGCTTGGAGGGGAGGGCCAGCACAGATACGCAGTATTTT. Its translation: CASSLEGRASTDTQYF. The full variable domain, in which reference TRBV5-1 and TRBJ2-3 provide the parts outside the CDR3, is KAGVTQTPRYLIKTRGQQVTLSCSPISGHRSVSWYQQTPGQGLQFLFEYFSETQRNKGNFPGRFSGRQFSNSRSEMNVSTLELGDSALYLCASSLEGRASTDTQYFGPGTRLTVL.

This clonotype was observed a handful of times. The CDR3 loop is CASSLGAGLGSADTQYF. The DNA for the CDR3 is TGTGCCAGCAGCTTAGGCGCGGGGCTGGGGTCCGCAGATACGCAGTATTTT. This sequence joins TRBV7-9 and TRBJ2-3; TRBD2 is a possible D gene (6 bases). Trimming took off 1 base at V and 4 bases at J, with 18 bases between the two ends. CDR1 and CDR2 (germline): SEHNR, FQNEAQ (reference sequence). This CDR3 has 17 residues.

The rearrangement joins TRBV11-2 to TRBJ2-2; maybe TRBD2 (5 bases). This CDR3 contains 15 residues. V was shortened by 1 base and J by 4 bases, with 10 bases between the two germline ends. The germline gives CDR1 SGHAT, CDR2 FQNNGV. CDR3 sequence (DNA): TGTGCCAGCAGCTTAGCGGGGTCAGTCACCGGGGAGCTGTTTTTT. Its protein product is CASSLAGSVTGELFF.

This clonotype occurred a few times. The chain combines TRBV12-3 or TRBV12-4 with TRBJ2-7; D might be TRBD1 (7 bases). The CDR3 covers 14 residues. Between the trimmed V and J ends, which lost 8 bases and 3 bases, there was a span of 17 bases. The CDR3, as DNA: TGTGCCAGCTCCCACGGGGGACAGAGCTACGAGCAGTACTTC. This encodes CASSHGGQSYEQYF.

The V and J genes are TRBV18 and TRBJ2-2, with D hard to call. Germline V CDR1 and CDR2: KGHSH, LQKENI. The CDR3 runs 16 residues. V dropped 3 bases and J dropped 6 bases, with 17 bases sitting between them. CDR3 region: CASSPIAGLVPGELFF. As DNA, the CDR3 is TGTGCCAGCTCACCGATTGCCGGGTTGGTCCCCGGGGAGCTGTTTTTT. The whole variable domain, remainder taken from reference TRBV18 and TRBJ2-2, is NAGVMQNPRHLVRRRGQEARLRCSPMKGHSHVYWYRQLPEEGLKFMVYLQKENIIDESGMPKERFSAEFPKEGPSILRIQQVVRGDSAAYFCASSPIAGLVPGELFFGEGSRLTVL.

This clonotype was seen more than once but under ten times. V gene TRBV12-3 or TRBV12-4 combines with J gene TRBJ1-4, with D possibly TRBD1 on 5 matching bases. Trimming removed 8 bases from V and 7 bases from J, with 14 bases in between. This CDR3 has 13 residues. CDR3 nucleotides: TGTGCCAGCGTTAGGGAGAGGGGTGAAAAACTGTTTTTT. Its protein product is CASVRERGEKLFF.

This CDR3 reads CASSIPRETQYF. The DNA of the CDR3 is TGTGCCAGTAGTATACCAAGAGAGACCCAGTACTTC. The genes are TRBV19 and TRBJ2-5; the D is unclear. Germline assignment: CDR1 LNHDA and CDR2 SQIVND (reference sequence). The CDR3 has 12 residues. The ends were cut back, 2 bases at V and 4 bases at J, with 5 bases in the middle. Full variable domain (missing parts from reference TRBV19 and TRBJ2-5): DGGITQSPKYLFRKEGQNVTLSCEQNLNHDAMYWYRQDPGQGLRLIYYSQIVNDFQKGDIAEGYSVSREKKESFPLTVTSAQKNPTAFYLCASSIPRETQYFGPGTRLLVL.

The V and J genes are TRBV24-1 and TRBJ2-1; 7 bases fit TRBD2. Germline V gene lookup returns CDR1 KGHDR and CDR2 SFDVKD. This CDR3 contains 14 residues. Trimming took 8 bases from V and 4 from J; bases not matched to a gene: 7. This chain's CDR3 is CATKLADPYNEQFF. DNA of the CDR3: TGTGCCACCAAGCTAGCGGACCCTTACAATGAGCAGTTCTTC.

This clonotype was observed at least ten times. V and J are TRBV3-1 and TRBJ2-7; D ambiguous. Germline V gene data show CDR1 as LGHDT and CDR2 as YNNKEL (reference sequence). The V and J ends lost 1 base and 5 bases respectively, with 3 bases between them. This CDR3 contains 11 residues. CDR3 DNA: TGTGCCAGCAGCCAAGTTGACGAGCAGTACTTC. Its protein product is CASSQVDEQYF.

The V gene is TRBV5-1, the J gene TRBJ1-1; D unresolved. V was shortened by 7 bases and J by 0 bases, with 10 bases between the two germline ends. The germline V gene encodes CDR1 SGHRS and CDR2 YFSETQ. The CDR3 is 13 residues long. CDR3 residues: CASAARMNTEAFF. In nucleotides, the CDR3 is TGCGCCAGCGCCGCAAGGATGAACACTGAAGCTTTCTTT.

The sample holds a few counts of this clonotype. This chain connects TRBV5-1 to TRBJ2-3; TRBD2 agrees at 10 bases. The CDR3 loop spans 16 amino acids. V shed 7 bases, J shed 3 bases, and the junction held 11 bases outside the gene matches. Germline values: CDR1 SGHRS, CDR2 YFSETQ. The CDR3 loop is CASLASGSSATDTQYF. In nucleotides, the CDR3 is TGCGCCAGCTTGGCTAGCGGGAGTTCGGCAACAGATACGCAGTATTTT.